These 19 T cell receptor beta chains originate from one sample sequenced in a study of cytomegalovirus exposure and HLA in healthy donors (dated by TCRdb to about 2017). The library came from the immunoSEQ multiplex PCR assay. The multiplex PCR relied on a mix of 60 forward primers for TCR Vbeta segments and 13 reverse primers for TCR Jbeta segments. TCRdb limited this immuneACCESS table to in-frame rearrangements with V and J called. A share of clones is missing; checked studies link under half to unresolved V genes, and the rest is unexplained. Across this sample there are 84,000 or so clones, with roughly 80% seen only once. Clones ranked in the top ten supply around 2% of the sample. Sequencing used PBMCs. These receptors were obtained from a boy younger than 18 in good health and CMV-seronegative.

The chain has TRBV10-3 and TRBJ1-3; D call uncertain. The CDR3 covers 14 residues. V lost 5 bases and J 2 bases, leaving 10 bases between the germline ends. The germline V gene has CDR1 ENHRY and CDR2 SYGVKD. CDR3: CAISYSLPGNTIYF. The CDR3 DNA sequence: TGTGCCATCAGTTACAGCCTGCCTGGAAACACCATATATTTT.

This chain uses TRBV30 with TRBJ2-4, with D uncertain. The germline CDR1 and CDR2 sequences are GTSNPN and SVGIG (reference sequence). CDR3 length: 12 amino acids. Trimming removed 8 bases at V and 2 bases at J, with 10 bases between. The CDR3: CALRDTKNIQYF. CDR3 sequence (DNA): TGTGCCCTGAGAGACACCAAAAACATTCAGTACTTC.

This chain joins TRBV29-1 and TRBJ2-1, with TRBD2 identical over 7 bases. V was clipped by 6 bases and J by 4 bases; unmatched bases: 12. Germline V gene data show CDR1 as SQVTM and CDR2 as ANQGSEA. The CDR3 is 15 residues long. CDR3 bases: TGCAGCGTAAGTCGGGGGGTTGAAAATTACAATGAGCAGTTCTTC. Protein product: CSVSRGVENYNEQFF.

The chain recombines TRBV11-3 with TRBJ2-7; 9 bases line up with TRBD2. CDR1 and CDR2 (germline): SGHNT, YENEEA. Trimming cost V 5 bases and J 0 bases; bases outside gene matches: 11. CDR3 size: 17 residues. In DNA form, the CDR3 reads TGTGCCAGCAGCCCCCCATGGCTAGCGGGGATCTCCTACGAGCAGTACTTC. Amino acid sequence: CASSPPWLAGISYEQYF.

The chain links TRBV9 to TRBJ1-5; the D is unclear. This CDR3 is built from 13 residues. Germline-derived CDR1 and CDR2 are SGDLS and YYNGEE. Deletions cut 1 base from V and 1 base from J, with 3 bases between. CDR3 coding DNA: TGTGCCAGCAGCGTATCGAGCAATCAGCCCCAGCATTTT. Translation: CASSVSSNQPQHF.

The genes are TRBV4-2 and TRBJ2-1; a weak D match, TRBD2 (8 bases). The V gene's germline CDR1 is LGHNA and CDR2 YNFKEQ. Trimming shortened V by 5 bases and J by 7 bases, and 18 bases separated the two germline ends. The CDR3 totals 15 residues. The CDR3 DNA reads TGTGCCAGCAGCTCACGAGGGGGCGGGAGGAATGAGCAGTTCTTC. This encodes CASSSRGGGRNEQFF.

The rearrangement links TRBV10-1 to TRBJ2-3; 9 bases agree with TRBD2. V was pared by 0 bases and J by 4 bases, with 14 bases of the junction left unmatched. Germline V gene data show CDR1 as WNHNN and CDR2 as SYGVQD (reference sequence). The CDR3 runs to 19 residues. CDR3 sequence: CASSESRLAGSWAPDTQYF. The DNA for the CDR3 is TGCGCCAGCAGTGAGTCACGGCTAGCGGGAAGCTGGGCTCCAGATACGCAGTATTTT.

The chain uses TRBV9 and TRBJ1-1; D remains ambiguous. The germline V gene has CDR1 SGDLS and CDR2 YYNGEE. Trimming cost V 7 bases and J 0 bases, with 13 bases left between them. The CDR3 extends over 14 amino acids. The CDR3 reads CASGGGVMNTEAFF. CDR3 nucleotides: TGTGCCAGCGGCGGAGGAGTGATGAACACTGAAGCTTTCTTT.

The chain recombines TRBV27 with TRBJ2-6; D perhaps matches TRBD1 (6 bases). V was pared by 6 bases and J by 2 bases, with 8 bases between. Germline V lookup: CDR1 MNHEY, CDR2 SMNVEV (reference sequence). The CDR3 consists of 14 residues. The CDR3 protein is CASRAGAGANVLTF. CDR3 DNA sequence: TGTGCCAGCAGAGCAGGGGCTGGGGCCAACGTCCTGACTTTC.

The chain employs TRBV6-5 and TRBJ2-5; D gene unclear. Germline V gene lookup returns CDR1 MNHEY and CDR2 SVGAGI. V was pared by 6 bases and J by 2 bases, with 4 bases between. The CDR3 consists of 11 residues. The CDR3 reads CASSSQETQYF. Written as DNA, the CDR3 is TGTGCCAGCAGCTCGCAAGAGACCCAGTACTTC.

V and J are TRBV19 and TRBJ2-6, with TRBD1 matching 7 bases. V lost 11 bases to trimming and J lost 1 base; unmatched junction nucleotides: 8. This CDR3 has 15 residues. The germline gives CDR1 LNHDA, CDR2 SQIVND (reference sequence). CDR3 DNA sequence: TGTGCCTCTAGGGACAGAATATCTGGGGCCAACGTCCTGACTTTC. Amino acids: CASRDRISGANVLTF. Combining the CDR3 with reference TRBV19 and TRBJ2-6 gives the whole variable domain DGGITQSPKYLFRKEGQNVTLSCEQNLNHDAMYWYRQDPGQGLRLIYYSQIVNDFQKGDIAEGYSVSREKKESFPLTVTSAQKNPTAFYLCASRDRISGANVLTFGAGSRLTVL.

For the CDR3, the DNA is TGTGCCAGCAGTTTCTCAACAGGGAGCTATGGCTACACCTTC. Translated, it gives CASSFSTGSYGYTF. The J gene is TRBJ1-2, the V gene TRBV28, with D maybe TRBD1 (6 bases). CDR3 length: 14 residues. With 3 bases removed from V and 4 bases from J, the gap between germline ends came to 12 bases. CDR1 and CDR2 (germline): MDHEN, SYDVKM.

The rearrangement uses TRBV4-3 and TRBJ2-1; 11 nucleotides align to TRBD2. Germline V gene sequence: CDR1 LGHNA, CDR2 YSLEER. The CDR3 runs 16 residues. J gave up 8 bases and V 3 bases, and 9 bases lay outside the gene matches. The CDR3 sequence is CASSQVLAGGEDEQFF. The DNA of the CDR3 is TGCGCCAGCAGCCAGGTCCTAGCGGGGGGAGAGGATGAGCAGTTCTTC.

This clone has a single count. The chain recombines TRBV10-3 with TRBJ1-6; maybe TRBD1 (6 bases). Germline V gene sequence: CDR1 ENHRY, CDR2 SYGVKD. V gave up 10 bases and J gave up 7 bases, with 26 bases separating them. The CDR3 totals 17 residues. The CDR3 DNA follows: TGTGCCAGTACTGACAGGAGAAAACTATTAGGAAATTCACCCCTCCACTTT. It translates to CASTDRRKLLGNSPLHF.

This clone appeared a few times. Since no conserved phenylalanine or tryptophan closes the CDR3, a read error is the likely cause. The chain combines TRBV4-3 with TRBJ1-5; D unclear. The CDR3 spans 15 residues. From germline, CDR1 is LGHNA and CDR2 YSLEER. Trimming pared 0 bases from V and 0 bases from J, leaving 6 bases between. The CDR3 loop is CASSQDRSSNQPQHV. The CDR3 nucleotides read TGCGCCAGCAGCCAAGATCGGAGTAGCAATCAGCCCCAGCATGTT.

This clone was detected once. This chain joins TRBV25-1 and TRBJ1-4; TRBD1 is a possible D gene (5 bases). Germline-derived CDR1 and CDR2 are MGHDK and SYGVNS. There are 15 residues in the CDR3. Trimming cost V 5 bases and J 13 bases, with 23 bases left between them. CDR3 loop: CASSHGAGISARLFF. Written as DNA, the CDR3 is TGTGCCAGCAGTCACGGGGCGGGGATCAGCGCAAGACTGTTTTTT.

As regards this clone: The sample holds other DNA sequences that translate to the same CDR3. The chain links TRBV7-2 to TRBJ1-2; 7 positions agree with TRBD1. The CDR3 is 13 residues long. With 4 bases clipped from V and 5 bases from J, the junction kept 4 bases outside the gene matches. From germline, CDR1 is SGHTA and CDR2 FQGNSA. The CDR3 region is CASSSSGGYGYTF. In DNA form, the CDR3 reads TGTGCCAGCAGCTCTTCAGGGGGTTATGGCTACACCTTC.

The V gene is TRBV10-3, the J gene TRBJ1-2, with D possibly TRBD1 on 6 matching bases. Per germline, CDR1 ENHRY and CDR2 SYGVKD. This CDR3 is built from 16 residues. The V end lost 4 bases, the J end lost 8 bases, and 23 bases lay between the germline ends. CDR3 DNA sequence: TGTGCCATCAGTGTTTGGGCTAAAACAGGGTCTGACGGCTACACCTTC. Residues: CAISVWAKTGSDGYTF.

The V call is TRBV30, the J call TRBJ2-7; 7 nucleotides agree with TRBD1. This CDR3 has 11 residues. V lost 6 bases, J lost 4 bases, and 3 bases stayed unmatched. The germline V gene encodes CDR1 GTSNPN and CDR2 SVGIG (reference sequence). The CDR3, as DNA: TGTGCCTGCAGACAGGGTTACGAGCAGTACTTC. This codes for CACRQGYEQYF.